This entry is about one TCR beta chain. This clone was detected only once. Its cognate antigen has yet to be identified. Within one base of it there is no much larger clone, and no base qualities were kept. TCRbeta CDR3 regions were amplified from genomic DNA by means of the immunoSEQ Assay, a bias-controlled multiplex PCR. The study's processing was this. Within the assay, amplification of reference gene primers was used to estimate how many nucleated cells each sample contained. To quantify the absolute abundance of each unique TCRbeta CDR3 rearrangement, sequence reads were collapsed and filtered. For each sample, productive Simpson clonality was calculated as the square root of Simpson's diversity index over productive rearrangements. TCRdb retrieved this table from immuneACCESS and kept in-frame rearrangements only. Not all clones are present; in checked studies, unresolved V genes account for under half, and no reason is known for the remainder. V and J calls and clone size come straight from that table; D and trimming were deduced from the DNA. The sample contains about 170,000 clones, around nine tenths of them found a single time. 2% to 2.5% of the sample rests with the top ten.

The data derive from a study of blood T cell repertoires in COVID-19 (dated by TCRdb to about 2020). In the study overall: Collaborator samples came from the United States, Italy and Spain and covered acute and convalescent phases of COVID-19. The repertoires were released in a freely available public database meant as a resource for research on the immune response to SARS-CoV-2. Samples were obtained from the ongoing ImmuneRACE study (first 160 participants) and from 1,254 subjects provided by 6 global collaborators. A de-identified subject ID, COVID-19 status, age in years and sex were almost always included in the sample metadata. The material from the prospective study consisted of cDNA or gDNA derived from T cells, B-cell-depleted T cells, or PBMCs. The dataset comprised deeply sampled blood TCRbeta repertoires from subjects exposed to, actively infected with, or recovered from COVID-19. Where available, HLA class I and class II types were taken from metadata supplied by the sample provider and were not determined by assay-based typing. The paper as a whole reports these results and caveats: How much clinical and demographic metadata was included differed by source and by participant, and the metadata was provided uncurated.

From its cysteine to its phenylalanine, the CDR3 spans 14 amino acids. Just the 42-base CDR3 DNA is kept, in frame starting at base 1. From the germline V gene (reference sequence), CDR1 is MNHEY and CDR2 is SMNVEV. V drops 6 bases and J drops 0 bases, leaving 11 bases in between. A second Seattle source provided samples from volunteer blood donors who had recovered from COVID-19. Collaborating institutions collected whole blood in K2EDTA tubes following their own protocols. For TCRbeta analysis, collaborators shipped samples as frozen whole blood, isolated PBMCs, or DNA extracted from either of those sample types.

The source material was peripheral blood. This receptor was identified in a man between 45 and 60 years old who had recovered from COVID-19. The chain is encoded by TRBV27 joined to TRBJ1-1; the D gene is unclear. The nucleotides read TGTGCCAGCAGCCTCGACGGGTTGAACACTGAAGCTTTCTTT. The translation is CASSLDGLNTEAFF.